This entry features one T cell receptor beta chain sequence. This sample was taken from a study of tumor-infiltrating lymphocytes in oesophageal squamous cell carcinoma. Germline CDR1 SGHVT, CDR2 SQSDAQ. The CDR3 runs to 12 residues. TCRdb processed the PCR reads anew with MiXCR; each CDR3 protein has one entry. The profile shows tens of thousands of distinct CDR3 sequences, approximately 34% of them singletons. This chain links TRBV7-4 with TRBJ2-7; D ambiguous. The J call may be incorrect, as the DNA end agrees better with TRBJ1-2. The sequenced sample consisted of esophageal tumor tissue. The clonotype originates from a female donor with esophageal squamous cell carcinoma. The chain's CDR3 is CASSGANYGYTF. The CDR3 DNA is TGTGCCAGCAGCGGCGCCAACTATGGCTACACCTTC.